The 26 T cell receptor beta chains listed next were all sequenced from one sample in a study of T cell responses to AZD1222 COVID-19 vaccine. The assay was immunoSEQ multiplex PCR, and TCRdb's table has in-frame clones only and misses some. The data show around 150,000 clones, 85% to 90% seen once. The material was peripheral blood, obtained on day 0 of AZD1222 vaccination. Source of these receptors: an adult in good health.

The CDR3 sequence: CASSTFNLAGANEQYF. CDR3 coding DNA: TGTGCCAGCAGTACCTTTAACCTAGCGGGAGCGAACGAGCAGTACTTC. The V gene is TRBV27, the J gene TRBJ2-7; 10 positions match TRBD2. The CDR3 is 16 amino acids. Per germline, CDR1 MNHEY and CDR2 SMNVEV (reference sequence). V lost 5 bases and J lost 5; bases outside the gene matches: 12.

The chain combines TRBV20-1 with TRBJ2-1; D is ambiguous. CDR3 length: 11 residues. V shed 1 base and J shed 9 bases, with 7 bases lying between them. In germline, CDR1 is DFQATT, CDR2 SNEGSKA (reference sequence). The CDR3 region has the DNA TGCAGTGCTAGAGGGGAAGGTGAGCAGTTCTTC. Translating gives CSARGEGEQFF.

The chain uses TRBV28 and TRBJ1-3, with D possibly being TRBD1 (5 bases). The germline gives CDR1 MDHEN, CDR2 SYDVKM. This CDR3 contains 16 residues. The V end was cut by 5 bases, the J end by 0 bases, with 14 bases between. In DNA form, the CDR3 reads TGTGCCAGCAGTCCCGGGACGCAGGACTCTGGAAACACCATATATTTT. Translated: CASSPGTQDSGNTIYF.

This chain connects TRBV5-1 to TRBJ2-7, with 7 bases matching TRBD1. V lost 3 bases and J lost 3; bases outside the gene matches: 6. The CDR3 length is 14 residues. CDR1 is SGHRS and CDR2 is YFSETQ in the germline V gene. CDR3 coding DNA: TGCGCCAGCAGCTCAACAGGGGTTAGCTACGAGCAGTACTTC. Amino acid sequence: CASSSTGVSYEQYF.

The chain couples TRBV27 to TRBJ1-1; D is uncertain. The CDR3 runs to 13 residues. V lost 2 bases, J lost 4 bases, and 8 bases lay in between. Per the germline V gene, CDR1 is MNHEY and CDR2 is SMNVEV (reference sequence). The CDR3 coding sequence is TGTGCCAGCAGTTTAAAAGGGTTCACTGAAGCTTTCTTT. It yields the protein CASSLKGFTEAFF.

The chain carries TRBV27 and TRBJ2-7; 8 bases agree with TRBD2. Germline trimming cut 5 bases from V and 0 bases from J; bases unmatched to any gene: 6. This CDR3 has 15 amino acids. Germline-derived CDR1 and CDR2 are MNHEY and SMNVEV (reference sequence). CDR3 DNA: TGTGCCAGCAGTCTCGGGGGGGCCAGCTCCTACGAGCAGTACTTC. Translating it yields CASSLGGASSYEQYF.

The chain is built from TRBV7-2 and TRBJ2-1; a possible D gene is TRBD2 (6 bases). The CDR3 covers 16 residues. Germline loops: CDR1 SGHTA, CDR2 FQGNSA. The ends were cut back, 4 bases at V and 5 bases at J, with 18 bases in the middle. The CDR3 loop reads CASSYRSGLLNNEQFF. CDR3 nucleotide sequence: TGTGCCAGCAGCTATCGTAGCGGACTCTTGAACAATGAGCAGTTCTTC.

The chain uses TRBV30 and TRBJ1-2; D uncertain. Germline values: CDR1 GTSNPN, CDR2 SVGIG (reference sequence). There are 14 residues in the CDR3. Deletions cut 4 bases from V and 0 bases from J, with 12 bases between. Written as DNA, the CDR3 is TGTGCCTGGACGACGGACTTCGCTAACTATGGCTACACCTTC. Translation: CAWTTDFANYGYTF.

J is TRBJ2-1 and V is TRBV11-3, with unresolved D. The CDR3 covers 13 residues. Trimming cost V 6 bases and J 0 bases, with 6 bases left between them. Germline V gives CDR1 SGHNT, CDR2 YENEEA. DNA of the CDR3: TGTGCCAGCAGTTTTTCCTCCTACAATGAGCAGTTCTTC. This sequence encodes CASSFSSYNEQFF.

V is TRBV2 and J is TRBJ2-7; D is undetermined. Germline lookup yields CDR1 SNHLY and CDR2 FYNNEI. The CDR3 totals 13 residues. With 8 bases removed from V and 0 bases from J, the gap between germline ends came to 11 bases. In DNA form, the CDR3 reads TGTGCCAGCCTTCCCTTGGACTCCTACGAGCAGTACTTC. This encodes CASLPLDSYEQYF. Combining the CDR3 with reference TRBV2 and TRBJ2-7 gives the whole variable domain EPEVTQTPSHQVTQMGQEVILRCVPISNHLYFYWYRQILGQKVEFLVSFYNNEISEKSEIFDDQFSVERPDGSNFTLKIRSTKLEDSAMYFCASLPLDSYEQYFGPGTRLTVT.

V usage is TRBV27 and J usage is TRBJ1-2; D uncertain. Trimming stripped 2 bases from V and 0 bases from J, with 16 bases between. CDR1 and CDR2 from the germline V gene are MNHEY and SMNVEV (reference sequence). The CDR3 runs to 17 residues. The CDR3 protein is CASSLGPGRIANYGYTF. The CDR3 coding sequence is TGTGCCAGCAGTTTAGGCCCTGGGAGGATAGCTAACTATGGCTACACCTTC.

This chain uses TRBV19 with TRBJ2-7; weak D call: TRBD1 (5 bases). Germline lookup yields CDR1 LNHDA and CDR2 SQIVND (reference sequence). The V end was cut by 2 bases, the J end by 0 bases, with 8 bases between. This CDR3 spans 14 amino acids. The CDR3 coding sequence is TGTGCCAGTAGTATACCAGGGCCCTCCTACGAGCAGTACTTC. Amino acid sequence: CASSIPGPSYEQYF.

This chain uses TRBV28 with TRBJ2-5; TRBD1 agrees at 10 bases. The V and J ends lost 4 bases and 3 bases, in that order; junction bases with no gene match: 2. Germline V lookup: CDR1 MDHEN, CDR2 SYDVKM. This CDR3 is 14 amino acids long. The CDR3: CASSSDRGKETQYF. For the CDR3, the DNA is TGTGCCAGCAGTTCGGACAGGGGGAAAGAGACCCAGTACTTC.

The gene calls are TRBV24-1 and TRBJ2-7; D might be TRBD1 or TRBD2, each matching 5 bases. The V gene lost 4 bases and the J gene lost 0 bases, with 12 bases spanning the gap. Germline V gene data show CDR1 as KGHDR and CDR2 as SFDVKD. The CDR3 covers 15 residues. The CDR3 is CATSDGTSSSYEQYF. Here the CDR3 DNA reads TGTGCCACCAGTGACGGGACGAGTAGCTCCTACGAGCAGTACTTC.

The rearrangement links TRBV5-1 to TRBJ1-2; possibly TRBD1 for D (5 bases). CDR1 and CDR2 from the germline V gene are SGHRS and YFSETQ. Between the trimmed V and J ends, which lost 2 bases and 5 bases, there was a span of 10 bases. This CDR3 is built from 13 residues. CDR3 DNA: TGCGCCAGCAGCTTCAGCCAGGGTTATGGCTACACCTTC. Its translation: CASSFSQGYGYTF.

The V call is TRBV27, the J call TRBJ2-1; 10 bases align to TRBD2. V shed 7 bases and J 0 bases; nucleotides not matched to a gene: 6. The CDR3 runs to 16 residues. Germline values: CDR1 MNHEY, CDR2 SMNVEV (reference sequence). The CDR3 loop is CASTASGSSSYNEQFF. CDR3 nucleotide sequence: TGTGCCAGCACGGCTAGCGGGAGCAGCTCCTACAATGAGCAGTTCTTC.

This clone was counted a few times. The CDR3 sequence is CASSRALGTTKMNTEAFF. CDR3 nucleotide sequence: TGTGCCAGTAGTAGAGCTCTAGGTACCACGAAAATGAACACTGAAGCTTTCTTT. The chain employs TRBV19 and TRBJ1-1; D is uncertain. Germline V gene sequence: CDR1 LNHDA, CDR2 SQIVND (reference sequence). This CDR3 comprises 18 residues. V was pared by 4 bases and J by 0 bases, with 21 bases between.

The chain employs TRBV3-1 (or the pseudogene TRBV3-2) and TRBJ1-1, with 8 bases lining up with TRBD1. Per the germline V gene, CDR1 is LGHDT and CDR2 is YNNKEL (reference sequence). CDR3 length: 17 residues. V gave up 4 bases and J gave up 2 bases; unmatched junction bases: 12. The CDR3 bases are TGTGCCAGCAGCCGAGTATCTGGCAGGGGGCAAAACACTGAAGCTTTCTTT. Translated: CASSRVSGRGQNTEAFF.

V is TRBV28 and J is TRBJ1-6; 8 nucleotides align to TRBD1. The CDR3 covers 14 residues. Trimming cost V 5 bases and J 6 bases; bases outside gene matches: 3. CDR1 is MDHEN, CDR2 SYDVKM, per germline. This CDR3 reads CASSRGQVNSPLHF. As DNA, the CDR3 is TGTGCCAGCAGTAGGGGACAGGTTAATTCACCCCTCCACTTT.

The chain employs TRBV7-3 and TRBJ2-1, with 7 bases lining up with TRBD2. The germline gives CDR1 SGHTA, CDR2 FQGTGA. The CDR3 sequence is 14 residues long. V lost 2 bases and J lost 4; bases outside the gene matches: 2. This CDR3 reads CASSLEGGYNEQFF. The CDR3 nucleotides are TGTGCCAGCAGCTTAGAGGGAGGGTACAATGAGCAGTTCTTC. Based on the CDR3 plus reference TRBV7-3 and TRBJ2-1, the full variable domain is GAGVSQTPSNKVTEKGKYVELRCDPISGHTALYWYRQSLGQGPEFLIYFQGTGAADDSGLPNDRFFAVRPEGSVSTLKIQRTERGDSAVYLCASSLEGGYNEQFFGPGTRLTVL.

The CDR3: CSVEHRGSDGYTF. DNA of the CDR3: TGCAGCGTCGAACACAGGGGGTCTGATGGCTACACCTTC. This chain links TRBV29-1 with TRBJ1-2; TRBD1 matches at 8 bases. The CDR3 is 13 amino acids. With 6 bases clipped from V and 6 bases from J, the junction kept 9 bases outside the gene matches. Germline CDR1 is SQVTM and CDR2 is ANQGSEA.

In this sample, this clone turned up once. This chain uses TRBV19 with TRBJ1-6; D might be TRBD1 (5 bases). Germline loops: CDR1 LNHDA, CDR2 SQIVND (reference sequence). The CDR3 covers 13 residues. The V end was cut by 5 bases, the J end by 15 bases, with 17 bases between. This CDR3 reads CASSVGPGVRLHF. For the CDR3, the DNA is TGTGCCAGTAGTGTGGGGCCGGGGGTCCGCCTCCACTTT.

V usage is TRBV6-1 and J usage is TRBJ1-1; no clear D gene. Germline CDR1 is MNHNS and CDR2 is SASEGT. The CDR3 covers 15 residues. V lost 1 base and J lost 0, with 9 bases in between. CDR3 sequence (DNA): TGTGCCAGCAGTGAAGTTGCAGTGATGAACACTGAAGCTTTCTTT. This codes for CASSEVAVMNTEAFF.

The rearrangement links TRBV6-5 to TRBJ1-2; 7 bases line up with TRBD1. This CDR3 comprises 14 residues. CDR1 MNHEY and CDR2 SVGAGI come from the germline V gene. Trimming at V came to 6 bases and at J to 2 bases, leaving 6 bases not matched to a gene. In DNA form, the CDR3 reads TGTGCCAGCAGCACCGGGACAGCAAACTATGGCTACACCTTC. It codes for CASSTGTANYGYTF.

CDR3 sequence: CASSQSKGLAEYNEQFF. The CDR3 bases are TGCGCCAGCAGTCAATCTAAGGGACTAGCGGAATACAATGAGCAGTTCTTC. The rearrangement uses TRBV23-1 and TRBJ2-1, with TRBD2 matching 11 bases. TRBV23-1 is labeled an ORF, and its function is uncertain. With 0 bases clipped from V and 4 bases from J, the junction kept 5 bases outside the gene matches. The CDR3 length is 17 residues.

The chain is built from TRBV29-1 and TRBJ2-7; 7 bases align to TRBD1. Germline CDR1 is SQVTM and CDR2 is ANQGSEA. V lost 5 bases and J lost 1; bases outside the gene matches: 8. The CDR3 sequence is 14 residues long. CDR3 protein: CSVSGTERSYEQYF. CDR3 DNA: TGCAGCGTTTCCGGGACAGAGAGATCCTACGAGCAGTACTTC.